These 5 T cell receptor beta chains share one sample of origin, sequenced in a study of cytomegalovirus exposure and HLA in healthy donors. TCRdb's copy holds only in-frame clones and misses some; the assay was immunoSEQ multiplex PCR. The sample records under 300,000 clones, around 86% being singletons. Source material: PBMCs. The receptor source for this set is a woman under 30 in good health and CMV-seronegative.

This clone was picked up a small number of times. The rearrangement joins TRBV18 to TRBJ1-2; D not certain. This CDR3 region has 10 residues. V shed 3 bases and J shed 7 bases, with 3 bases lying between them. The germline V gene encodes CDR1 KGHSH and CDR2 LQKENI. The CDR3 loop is CASSPRGYTF. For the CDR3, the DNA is TGTGCCAGCTCACCTCGTGGCTACACCTTC. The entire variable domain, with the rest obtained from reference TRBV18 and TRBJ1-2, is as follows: NAGVMQNPRHLVRRRGQEARLRCSPMKGHSHVYWYRQLPEEGLKFMVYLQKENIIDESGMPKERFSAEFPKEGPSILRIQQVVRGDSAAYFCASSPRGYTFGSGTRLTVV.

Written as DNA, the CDR3 is TGCAGCGTTTGTCTTAACTATGGCTACACCTTC. This codes for CSVCLNYGYTF. The chain links TRBV29-1 to TRBJ1-2; D gene unclear. Trimming left V 5 bases short and J 1 base short, with 5 bases between. The germline V gene has CDR1 SQVTM and CDR2 ANQGSEA. CDR3 length: 11 amino acids.

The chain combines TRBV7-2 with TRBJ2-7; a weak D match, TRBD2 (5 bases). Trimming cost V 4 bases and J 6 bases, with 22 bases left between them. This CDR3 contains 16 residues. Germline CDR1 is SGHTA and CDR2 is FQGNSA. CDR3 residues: CASSSSWVWAAGEQYF. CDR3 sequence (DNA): TGTGCCAGCAGCTCCTCTTGGGTTTGGGCGGCGGGCGAGCAGTACTTC.

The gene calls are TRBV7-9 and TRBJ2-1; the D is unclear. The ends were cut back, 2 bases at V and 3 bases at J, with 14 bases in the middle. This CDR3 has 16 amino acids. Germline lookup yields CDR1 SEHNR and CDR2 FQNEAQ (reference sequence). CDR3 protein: CASSLLRRRYYNEQFF. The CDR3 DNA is TGTGCCAGCAGCTTACTTCGCCGCAGGTACTACAATGAGCAGTTCTTC.

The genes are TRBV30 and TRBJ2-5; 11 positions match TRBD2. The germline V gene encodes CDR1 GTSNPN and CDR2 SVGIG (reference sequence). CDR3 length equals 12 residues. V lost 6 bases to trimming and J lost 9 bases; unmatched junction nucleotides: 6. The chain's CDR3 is CACKLAGDAQYF. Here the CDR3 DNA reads TGTGCCTGTAAACTAGCGGGGGATGCCCAGTACTTC.